The text below deals with one T cell receptor beta chain. Data came from immunoSEQ multiplex PCR; TCRdb stores just in-frame clones and leaves some out. This sample has 25,000 to 40,000 clones, with 84% found just once. At baseline, cycle 4 day 1, and cycle 7 day 1, blood was sampled. The source of the sample is a study of OX40 agonist ivuxolimab in advanced cancers. Study details: Participants, 82.7% male, averaged roughly 60 years of age, ranging from about 23 to 90.

The CDR3 runs 18 residues. With 1 base removed from V and 3 bases from J, the gap between germline ends came to 19 bases. In germline, CDR1 is MGHRA, CDR2 YSYEKL. The genes are TRBV4-1 and TRBJ1-3, with a possible D match to TRBD1 (6 bases). This specimen was CD4+ or CD8+ T cells sorted from blood, taken in a trial of the OX40 agonist ivuxolimab. The receptor's source is an adult with an advanced solid tumor such as melanoma, head and neck, liver or kidney cancer. The CDR3 nucleotides read TGCGCCAGCAGCCAAGTTCCCACGCGCCGGGGGCTTGGAAACACCATATATTTT. Translating gives CASSQVPTRRGLGNTIYF.